This T cell receptor beta chain was documented in a study of CD8 T cells in ankylosing spondylitis. Findings of the study overall: What seemed typical of ankylosing spondylitis blood was a TCR beta motif built from about 8 highly homologous variants.

In germline, CDR1 is DFQATT, CDR2 SNEGSKA (reference sequence). The CDR3 sequence is 13 residues long. The J segment lost 2 bases and the V segment lost 5 bases, leaving 4 bases of the junction unmatched. Each CDR3 protein gets one entry after TCRdb re-called the 5' RACE reads with MiXCR. The sample has some 140,000 distinct CDR3 sequences; roughly an eighth are singletons. This clonotype appeared many times. Its cognate antigen is unknown. V gene TRBV20-1 combines with J gene TRBJ2-5, with 8 bases matching TRBD1. The material sequenced was blood, either unsorted or a sorted T cell fraction (not recorded which). The clonotype was recovered from a female donor with ankylosing spondylitis or in good health (not recorded which). In nucleotides, the CDR3 is TGCAGTGCTGGGACAGGAAGACAAGAGACCCAGTACTTC. Translation: CSAGTGRQETQYF.